The 25 T cell receptor beta chains below all came from one sample that was sequenced in a study of graft-versus-host responses after intestinal transplantation. Clones were sequenced by immunoSEQ multiplex PCR, and TCRdb holds only the in-frame ones, with some missing. The table shows 8,000 or so clones, with 85% to 95% occurring only once. Here the sequenced sample was PBMCs, taken approximately 30 days after intestinal transplant. These receptors were obtained from a human patient who received an intestinal transplant, so some T cells may come from the graft donor.

This chain joins TRBV5-1 and TRBJ1-2; perhaps TRBD1 as D (5 bases). The CDR3 extends over 14 amino acids. Trimming stripped 4 bases from V and 8 bases from J, with 18 bases between. Germline V CDR1 and CDR2: SGHRS, YFSETQ. The CDR3: CASSPAEGHMGYTF. CDR3 bases: TGCGCCAGCAGCCCCGCTGAGGGGCATATGGGCTACACCTTC.

This sequence joins TRBV23-1 and TRBJ1-1, with TRBD1 matching 8 bases. Being an ORF, TRBV23-1 has a function that is uncertain. J lost 11 bases, V lost 6 bases, and 17 bases had no gene match. This CDR3 has 15 residues. DNA of the CDR3: TGCGCCAGCAGGAGGGACAGGCGAGCCGATAGGGTGGCTTTCTTT. This encodes CASRRDRRADRVAFF.

V is TRBV12-5 and J is TRBJ2-5; TRBD2 is a possible D gene (7 bases). The CDR3 length is 15 residues. Per germline, CDR1 LGHNT and CDR2 FRNRAP. V shed 3 bases and J shed 5 bases, with 16 bases lying between them. The CDR3 loop reads CASGFRQAGGETQYF. The CDR3 DNA reads as TGTGCTAGTGGTTTCCGACAGGCCGGGGGGGAGACCCAGTACTTC.

The rearrangement joins TRBV7-9 to TRBJ2-7, with TRBD2 identical over 7 bases. V lost 5 bases and J lost 0; bases outside the gene matches: 4. Per the germline V gene, CDR1 is SEHNR and CDR2 is FQNEAQ (reference sequence). The CDR3 sequence is 14 residues long. The CDR3 region has the DNA TGTGCCAGCAGCCCGACGGGGGGCTCCTACGAGCAGTACTTC. This translates into CASSPTGGSYEQYF.

This chain connects TRBV7-2 to TRBJ2-7; TRBD2 might be the D (5 bases). CDR1 is SGHTA and CDR2 is FQGNSA in the germline V gene. The V gene lost 5 bases and the J gene lost 1 base, with 15 bases spanning the gap. This CDR3 comprises 15 residues. The CDR3 nucleotides are TGTGCCAGCAGCACCTCGCCCGGGGTGTCCTACGAGCAGTACTTC. Its protein product is CASSTSPGVSYEQYF. Variable domain in full (rest from reference TRBV7-2 and TRBJ2-7): GAGVSQSPSNKVTEKGKDVELRCDPISGHTALYWYRQSLGQGLEFLIYFQGNSAPDKSGLPSDRFSAERTGGSVSTLTIQRTQQEDSAVYLCASSTSPGVSYEQYFGPGTRLTVT.

The genes are TRBV30 and TRBJ1-5; D remains ambiguous. V was cut by 0 bases and J by 7 bases, with 13 bases left in between. CDR3 length: 14 amino acids. The germline gives CDR1 GTSNPN, CDR2 SVGIG (reference sequence). The CDR3 region has the DNA TGTGCCTGGAGTGTAGGCGGAAAGGGCCAGCCCCAGCATTTT. This translates into CAWSVGGKGQPQHF.

The V and J genes are TRBV25-1 and TRBJ1-5; a possible D gene is TRBD1 (5 bases). The germline V gene encodes CDR1 MGHDK and CDR2 SYGVNS. Between the trimmed V and J ends, which lost 1 base and 4 bases, there was a span of 11 bases. This CDR3 contains 15 residues. The DNA of the CDR3 is TGTGCCAGCAGTGAATCGGCAGGGATGAATCAGCCCCAGCATTTT. Its translation: CASSESAGMNQPQHF.

This sequence joins TRBV5-8 and TRBJ1-4; 10 positions match TRBD1. The CDR3 length is 19 residues. In germline, CDR1 is SGHTS, CDR2 YDEGEE. V shed 4 bases, J shed 5 bases, and the junction held 17 bases outside the gene matches. Here the CDR3 reads CASSGEGQGDWLLNEKLFF. The CDR3 nucleotides read TGTGCCAGCAGCGGAGAAGGACAGGGGGACTGGCTATTGAATGAAAAACTGTTTTTT.

V gene TRBV10-3 combines with J gene TRBJ2-5; the D gene is possibly TRBD1 (6 bases). Germline-derived CDR1 and CDR2 are ENHRY and SYGVKD. With 10 bases removed from V and 5 bases from J, the gap between germline ends came to 14 bases. The CDR3 is 12 amino acids. CDR3 protein: CATSDREETQYF. DNA of the CDR3: TGTGCCACCTCGGACAGAGAGGAGACCCAGTACTTC.

The chain couples TRBV10-2 to TRBJ1-1, with TRBD1 matching 7 bases. The CDR3 is 13 residues long. Germline V gene lookup returns CDR1 WSHSY and CDR2 SAAADI. The V gene end was trimmed by 9 bases and the J gene end by 7 bases; junction bases not matched to a gene: 11. The chain's CDR3 is CASSGTEVGEAFF. CDR3 DNA: TGCGCCAGTTCCGGGACAGAGGTCGGTGAAGCTTTCTTT.

The rearrangement uses TRBV2 and TRBJ2-1; 13 bases agree with TRBD2. Germline CDR1 reads SNHLY; CDR2 reads FYNNEI. V trimming: 7 bases; J trimming: 0 bases; junction bases outside the gene matches: 6. The CDR3 extends over 17 amino acids. CDR3 bases: TGTGCCAGCATTGGACTAGCGGGGGCAAGCTCCTACAATGAGCAGTTCTTC. This codes for CASIGLAGASSYNEQFF. The entire variable domain, with the rest obtained from reference TRBV2 and TRBJ2-1, is as follows: EPEVTQTPSHQVTQMGQEVILRCVPISNHLYFYWYRQILGQKVEFLVSFYNNEISEKSEIFDDQFSVERPDGSNFTLKIRSTKLEDSAMYFCASIGLAGASSYNEQFFGPGTRLTVL.

V and J are TRBV9 and TRBJ2-2; 12 bases align to TRBD2. CDR3 length: 21 residues. CDR1 is SGDLS and CDR2 is YYNGEE in the germline V gene. The V and J ends lost 0 bases and 5 bases, in that order; junction bases with no gene match: 17. This chain's CDR3 is CASSVVGRTSGVPRGTGELFF. The CDR3 DNA reads TGTGCCAGCAGCGTAGTTGGTCGGACTAGCGGGGTACCCCGGGGTACCGGGGAGCTGTTTTTT.

The J gene is TRBJ1-5, the V gene TRBV7-9; D is ambiguous. CDR1 and CDR2 (germline): SEHNR, FQNEAQ (reference sequence). The CDR3 has 12 residues. V lost 1 base, J lost 8 bases, and 6 bases lay in between. CDR3 DNA: TGTGCCAGCAGCTTAGGTCGGGAGCCCCAGCATTTT. Amino acids: CASSLGREPQHF.

This chain connects TRBV19 to TRBJ2-1; D is perhaps TRBD2 (6 bases). Trimming removed 7 bases from V and 1 base from J, with 11 bases in between. Germline V gene sequence: CDR1 LNHDA, CDR2 SQIVND (reference sequence). CDR3 length equals 14 residues. CDR3 DNA sequence: TGTGCCAGTACCGATGGGGGGTCCTACAATGAGCAGTTCTTC. Translating it yields CASTDGGSYNEQFF.

The chain couples TRBV6-9 to TRBJ2-7, with D perhaps being TRBD1 or TRBD2 (5 bases each). The CDR3 spans 12 residues. V dropped 4 bases and J dropped 7 bases, with 11 bases sitting between them. Germline values: CDR1 MNHGY, CDR2 SVAAGI. The CDR3 loop reads CASSSGTREQYF. CDR3 in DNA: TGTGCCAGCAGTTCCGGGACGAGGGAGCAGTACTTC.

This clone was observed a single time. This rearrangement joins TRBV7-3 to TRBJ1-5; D gene ambiguous. CDR1 is SGHTA and CDR2 is FQGTGA in the germline V gene. This CDR3 region has 13 residues. Trimming stripped 11 bases from V and 3 bases from J, with 14 bases between. This CDR3 is CASRGRLNQPQHF. CDR3 nucleotides: TGTGCCTCAAGAGGCAGGCTCAATCAGCCCCAGCATTTT.

The rearrangement uses TRBV9 and TRBJ2-2; D possibly corresponds to TRBD1 (6 bases). Trimming cost V 3 bases and J 5 bases, with 14 bases left between them. The germline V gene encodes CDR1 SGDLS and CDR2 YYNGEE. CDR3 length: 15 residues. CDR3 DNA sequence: TGTGCCAGCAGCGCTTCCGGGACACAAACCGGGGAGCTGTTTTTT. Translated, it gives CASSASGTQTGELFF. Combining the CDR3 with reference TRBV9 and TRBJ2-2 gives the whole variable domain DSGVTQTPKHLITATGQRVTLRCSPRSGDLSVYWYQQSLDQGLQFLIQYYNGEERAKGNILERFSAQQFPDLHSELNLSSLELGDSALYFCASSASGTQTGELFFGEGSRLTVL.

The chain links TRBV2 to TRBJ2-5, with D perhaps TRBD2 (5 bases). CDR1 and CDR2 from the germline V gene are SNHLY and FYNNEI. This CDR3 has 14 amino acids. V was pared by 4 bases and J by 1 base, with 10 bases between. Here the CDR3 DNA reads TGTGCCAGCAGTGTCCGGGAATCCCAAGAGACCCAGTACTTC. Protein product: CASSVRESQETQYF.

The chain's CDR3 is CASSSDSGAPYEQYF. CDR3 in DNA: TGTGCCAGCAGCTCCGATAGCGGGGCCCCCTACGAGCAGTACTTC. The V call is TRBV7-9, the J call TRBJ2-7; TRBD2 matches at 8 bases. The CDR3 spans 15 residues. Germline V gene lookup returns CDR1 SEHNR and CDR2 FQNEAQ (reference sequence). After removal of 4 bases from V and 2 bases from J, the junction contained 7 bases not matched to a gene. Together with reference TRBV7-9 and TRBJ2-7, the CDR3 gives the full variable domain: DTGVSQNPRHKITKRGQNVTFRCDPISEHNRLYWYRQTLGQGPEFLTYFQNEAQLEKSRLLSDRFSAERPKGSFSTLEIQRTEQGDSAMYLCASSSDSGAPYEQYFGPGTRLTVT.

This rearrangement joins TRBV19 to TRBJ2-7; no firm D call. Germline V CDR1 and CDR2: LNHDA, SQIVND (reference sequence). CDR3 length: 13 residues. Trimming pared 2 bases from V and 5 bases from J, leaving 10 bases between. CDR3 in DNA: TGTGCCAGTAGTATAAATGAGGTAAACGAGCAGTACTTC. Its protein is CASSINEVNEQYF.

The rearrangement uses TRBV18 and TRBJ2-5; D remains ambiguous. V was pared by 1 base and J by 1 base, with 10 bases between. This CDR3 region has 15 residues. Germline assignment: CDR1 KGHSH and CDR2 LQKENI. The CDR3 nucleotides are TGTGCCAGCTCACCACGAGAAGACACCCAAGAGACCCAGTACTTC. Translating gives CASSPREDTQETQYF. Supplemented by reference TRBV18 and TRBJ2-5, the full variable domain reads NAGVMQNPRHLVRRRGQEARLRCSPMKGHSHVYWYRQLPEEGLKFMVYLQKENIIDESGMPKERFSAEFPKEGPSILRIQQVVRGDSAAYFCASSPREDTQETQYFGPGTRLLVL.

This clone showed up just once. The V and J genes are TRBV11-2 and TRBJ1-1; D might be TRBD1 (5 bases). The germline V gene encodes CDR1 SGHAT and CDR2 FQNNGV. The CDR3 is 15 amino acids. The V end lost 5 bases, the J end lost 0 bases, and 13 bases lay between the germline ends. CDR3 in amino acids: CASSLTHRLNTEAFF. CDR3 in DNA: TGTGCCAGCAGCCTTACCCACAGGTTGAACACTGAAGCTTTCTTT.

The chain carries TRBV19 and TRBJ1-2; D uncertain. This CDR3 region has 17 residues. Germline CDR1 is LNHDA and CDR2 is SQIVND (reference sequence). Trimming took off 5 bases at V and 5 bases at J, with 24 bases between the two ends. CDR3 residues: CASSARTTPLLIYGYTF. CDR3 bases: TGTGCCAGTAGTGCCCGCACCACCCCCCTCTTAATTTATGGCTACACCTTC.

The chain is built from TRBV4-3 and TRBJ1-2; 10 bases match TRBD1. The germline V gene has CDR1 LGHNA and CDR2 YSLEER. V was clipped by 8 bases and J by 6 bases; unmatched bases: 9. The CDR3 covers 14 residues. CDR3 amino acids: CASSWDRGMNGYTF. In DNA form, the CDR3 reads TGCGCCAGCTCATGGGACAGGGGAATGAATGGCTACACCTTC.

The chain combines TRBV2 with TRBJ2-3; no reliable D call. CDR1 and CDR2 (germline): SNHLY, FYNNEI. The CDR3 is made up of 13 amino acids. V lost 8 bases and J 1 base, leaving 10 bases between the germline ends. This CDR3 is CASPRGGTDTQYF. In DNA, the CDR3 is TGTGCCAGCCCCCGCGGAGGCACAGATACGCAGTATTTT.